The rows below give T cell receptor beta chains drawn from one sample of a study of blood T cell repertoires in COVID-19. The method was immunoSEQ multiplex PCR; TCRdb's version includes in-frame clones alone and lacks a portion of them. This table has about 280,000 clones, approximately 83% appearing once. Source material: peripheral blood. The receptors shown here come from a woman in her twenties or thirties who had recovered from COVID-19. CDR3s include the opening cysteine and the closing phenylalanine or tryptophan. Fields, in order: V gene, D gene, clone size, J gene, CDR3 DNA, CDR3 protein. The D gene is left open where the match is weak. Part of the rows lack a size; the others show once, few, many or a class for expanded clones.

v_gene: TRBV7-2; d_gene: NA; abundance: few; j_gene: TRBJ1-1; CDR3nt: TGTGCCAGCAGCTTAAACGGGGTGGGGGCTTTCTTT; CDR3aa: CASSLNGVGAFF
v_gene: TRBV28; d_gene: TRBD2; abundance: once; j_gene: TRBJ2-5; CDR3nt: TGTGCCAGCAGTTGGGGACTAGCGGGGCCTACCAAAGAGACCCAGTACTTC; CDR3aa: CASSWGLAGPTKETQYF
v_gene: TRBV27; d_gene: NA; abundance: NA; j_gene: TRBJ1-1; CDR3nt: TGTGCCAGCAGTCGCCGCGGGGCCGCTCTTATGAACACTGAAGCTTTCTTT; CDR3aa: CASSRRGAALMNTEAFF
v_gene: TRBV7-9; d_gene: NA; abundance: NA; j_gene: TRBJ1-1; CDR3nt: TGTGCCAGCGTCCTAGGGGTAAACACTGAAGCTTTCTTT; CDR3aa: CASVLGVNTEAFF
v_gene: TRBV7-3; d_gene: NA; abundance: few; j_gene: TRBJ1-1; CDR3nt: TGTGCCAGCAGCTTAACTGGCAACACTGAAGCTTTCTTT; CDR3aa: CASSLTGNTEAFF
v_gene: TRBV27; d_gene: NA; abundance: NA; j_gene: TRBJ2-5; CDR3nt: TGTGCCAGCAGTTTGATGGGAGTAGAGACCCAGTACTTC; CDR3aa: CASSLMGVETQYF
v_gene: TRBV24-1; d_gene: NA; abundance: NA; j_gene: TRBJ2-3; CDR3nt: TGTGCCACCAGTGATTTGAGGCAGGGCACAGATACGCAGTATTTT; CDR3aa: CATSDLRQGTDTQYF
v_gene: TRBV5-1; d_gene: NA; abundance: NA; j_gene: TRBJ1-2; CDR3nt: TGCGCCAGCAGCCAAGATCACACGATCGTGTGGGGCTACACCTTC; CDR3aa: CASSQDHTIVWGYTF
v_gene: TRBV5-1; d_gene: TRBD1; abundance: NA; j_gene: TRBJ1-3; CDR3nt: TGCGCCAGCAGCTTGGAACCCCAGGGGGTAGCTGGAAACACCATATATTTT; CDR3aa: CASSLEPQGVAGNTIYF
v_gene: TRBV19; d_gene: NA; abundance: NA; j_gene: TRBJ1-2; CDR3nt: TGTGCCACGCGATATAACTATGGCTACACCTTC; CDR3aa: CATRYNYGYTF
v_gene: TRBV19; d_gene: NA; abundance: NA; j_gene: TRBJ2-7; CDR3nt: TGTGCCAGTAGTATAGATCTGGAGGACAGCTTGTACGAGCAGTACTTC; CDR3aa: CASSIDLEDSLYEQYF
v_gene: TRBV6-2/TRBV6-3; d_gene: NA; abundance: few; j_gene: TRBJ2-7; CDR3nt: TGTGCCAGCAGTTACTATTTGCGGGCCTACGAGCAGTACTTC; CDR3aa: CASSYYLRAYEQYF
v_gene: TRBV7-9; d_gene: TRBD2; abundance: once; j_gene: TRBJ2-2; CDR3nt: TGTGCCAGCAGCCCGACGGGGGGGAGGCAGACCGGGGAGCTGTTTTTT; CDR3aa: CASSPTGGRQTGELFF
v_gene: TRBV24-1; d_gene: NA; abundance: NA; j_gene: TRBJ1-5; CDR3nt: TGTGCCACCAGTGATCAGGGGAAGGGGCAGCCCCAGCATTTT; CDR3aa: CATSDQGKGQPQHF
v_gene: TRBV3-1/TRBV3-2; d_gene: NA; abundance: once; j_gene: TRBJ1-2; CDR3nt: TGTGCCAGCAGCCAAGATTACGGGGTTGGGACTAAGTATGGCTACACCTTC; CDR3aa: CASSQDYGVGTKYGYTF
v_gene: TRBV7-2; d_gene: NA; abundance: NA; j_gene: TRBJ1-2; CDR3nt: TGTGCCAGCAGGAAGGGGACTAACTATGGCTACACCTTC; CDR3aa: CASRKGTNYGYTF
v_gene: TRBV4-1; d_gene: NA; abundance: NA; j_gene: TRBJ2-7; CDR3nt: TGCGCCAGCAGCCAAGCGGGAGTCCGTACCTACGAGCAGTACTTC; CDR3aa: CASSQAGVRTYEQYF
v_gene: TRBV3-1/TRBV3-2; d_gene: NA; abundance: few; j_gene: TRBJ2-7; CDR3nt: TGTGCCAGCAGCCAAGTTACCTACGAGCAGTACTTC; CDR3aa: CASSQVTYEQYF
v_gene: TRBV5-4; d_gene: NA; abundance: once; j_gene: TRBJ2-1; CDR3nt: TGTGCCAGCAGCTTCGACAGAACTTACAATGAGCAGTTCTTC; CDR3aa: CASSFDRTYNEQFF
v_gene: TRBV4-1; d_gene: NA; abundance: NA; j_gene: TRBJ2-7; CDR3nt: TGCGCCAGCAGCCAAGCTCGGGACTCCTACGAGCAGTACTTC; CDR3aa: CASSQARDSYEQYF
v_gene: TRBV4-2; d_gene: TRBD2; abundance: few; j_gene: TRBJ2-2; CDR3nt: TGTGCCAGCAGCCAAGCGCTCTCCGGGACTAGCGGTACCGGGGAGCTGTTTTTT; CDR3aa: CASSQALSGTSGTGELFF
v_gene: TRBV6-6; d_gene: TRBD1; abundance: NA; j_gene: TRBJ1-2; CDR3nt: TGTGCCAGCAGTTACCGGACAGGGAATGGCTACACCTTC; CDR3aa: CASSYRTGNGYTF
v_gene: TRBV6-2/TRBV6-3; d_gene: TRBD1; abundance: NA; j_gene: TRBJ2-7; CDR3nt: TGTGCCAGCAGCTATCGCCCCGGACAGGCCTACGAGCAGTACTTC; CDR3aa: CASSYRPGQAYEQYF
v_gene: TRBV3-1/TRBV3-2; d_gene: NA; abundance: NA; j_gene: TRBJ2-5; CDR3nt: TGTGCCAGCAGTTCCACGCAGCAAGAGACCCAGTACTTC; CDR3aa: CASSSTQQETQYF
v_gene: TRBV19; d_gene: NA; abundance: NA; j_gene: TRBJ1-1; CDR3nt: TGTGCCAGTAGTGAAGGGGCGGGGTTGACTGAAGCTTTCTTT; CDR3aa: CASSEGAGLTEAFF
v_gene: TRBV5-1; d_gene: TRBD1; abundance: NA; j_gene: TRBJ2-7; CDR3nt: TGCGCCAGCAGCGGGACAGGGGGCATCGACGAGCAGTACTTC; CDR3aa: CASSGTGGIDEQYF